The clone carrying this TCR beta chain came up a few times. The entry originates in a study of shared clonotypes between healthy human individuals. As processed by the authors: Filtering differed for immunoSEQ, which gave only junction sequences without quality scores. The table came from immunoSEQ multiplex PCR; TCRdb's copy has only in-frame clones and leaves some out. D and trimming were read from the DNA, whereas the V and J calls and clone size are those reported in that table. This table holds approximately 530,000 clones, roughly 95% found once. The TCR was taken from a woman in her 30s in good health. Sample: naive CD4+ T cells sorted from blood. Subset in this sample: CD45RA+ positively selected.

CDR3 in DNA: TGCAGTGCGCAGACGGACCAGCCCCAGCATTTT. Translating it yields CSAQTDQPQHF. The V and J genes are TRBV20-1 and TRBJ1-5; D uncertain. Looked up from germline, CDR1 is DFQATT and CDR2 is SNEGSKA (reference sequence). The CDR3 sequence is 11 residues long. V lost 6 bases and J 7 bases, leaving 10 bases between the germline ends.